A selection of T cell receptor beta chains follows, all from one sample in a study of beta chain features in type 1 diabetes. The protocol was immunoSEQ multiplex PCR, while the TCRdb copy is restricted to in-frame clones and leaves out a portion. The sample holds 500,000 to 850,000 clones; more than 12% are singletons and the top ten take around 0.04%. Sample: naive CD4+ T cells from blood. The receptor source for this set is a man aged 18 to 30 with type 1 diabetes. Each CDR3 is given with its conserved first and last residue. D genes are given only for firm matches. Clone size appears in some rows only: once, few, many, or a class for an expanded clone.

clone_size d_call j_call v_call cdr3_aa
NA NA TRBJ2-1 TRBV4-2 CASSERPHEQFF
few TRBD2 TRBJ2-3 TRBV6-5 CATRGGSTDTQYF
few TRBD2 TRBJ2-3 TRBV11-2 CASSSGLATDTQYF
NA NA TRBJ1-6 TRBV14 CASSHSRRPNSPLHF
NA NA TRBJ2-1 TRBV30 CAWTLGWDNEQFF
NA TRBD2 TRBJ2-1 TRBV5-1 CASSLMGLAGGYNEQFF
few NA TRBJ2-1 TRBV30 CAWSVLSSSYNEQFF
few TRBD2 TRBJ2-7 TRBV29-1 CSVPGLAGNYEQYF
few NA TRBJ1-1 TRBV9 CASSSWEGEVNTEAFF
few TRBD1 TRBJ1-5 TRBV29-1 CSVVGGGLNQPQHF
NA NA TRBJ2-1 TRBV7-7 CASSLVYGAYNEQFF
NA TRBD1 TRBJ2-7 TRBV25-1 CASSDQGAKAFYEQYF
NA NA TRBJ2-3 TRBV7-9 CASSLGTLHTDTQYF
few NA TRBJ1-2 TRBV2 CASREDRWGYTF
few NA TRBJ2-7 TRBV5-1 CASSLNREAAYEQYF
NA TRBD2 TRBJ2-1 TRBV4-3 CASSRTYGTSVNEQFF
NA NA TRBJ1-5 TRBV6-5 CASVPFLGNQPQHF
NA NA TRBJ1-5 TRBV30 CAWSAPGLRGRYSNQPQHF
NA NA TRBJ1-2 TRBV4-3 CASSQGIGLSYGYTF
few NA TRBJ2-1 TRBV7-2 CASSLVRGEQFF
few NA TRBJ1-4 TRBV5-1 CASSFTGEKLFF
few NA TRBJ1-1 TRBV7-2 CASSLEGVWAEAFF
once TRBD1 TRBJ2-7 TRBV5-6 CASSLGSLTGGKYEQYF
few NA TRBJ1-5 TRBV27 CASSLEAGRLGPQHF
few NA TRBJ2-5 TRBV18 CASSSETPGETQYF
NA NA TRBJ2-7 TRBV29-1 CSVGGEPTGEQYF
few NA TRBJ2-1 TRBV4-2 CARGGYNEQFF
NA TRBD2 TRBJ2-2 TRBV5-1 CASSRAGVSTGELFF
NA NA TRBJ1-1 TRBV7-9 CASSRIRADSEAFF
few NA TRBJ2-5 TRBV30 CAWLGGGETQYF
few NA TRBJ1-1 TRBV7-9 CASSLTSGNTEAFF
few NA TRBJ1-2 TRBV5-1 CASSLDRSDNYGYTF
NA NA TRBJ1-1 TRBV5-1 CASREQGNTEAFF